These T cell receptor beta chains were read from a single sample in a study of shared clonotypes between healthy human individuals. Profiling relied on immunoSEQ multiplex PCR, and the TCRdb table lists in-frame clones only, not all of them. Among 600,000 or so clones listed, 85% to 95% were seen once. Sequenced material: naive CD8+ T cells sorted from blood. Receptors were obtained from a woman in her twenties or thirties in good health. The CDR3 runs from the conserved cysteine through the conserved F or W. Fields, in order: clone size, V gene, J gene, CDR3 protein. Rows give clone size only sometimes, using once, few, many, or a class for an expanded clone.

.	TRBV28	TRBJ1-2	CASSLPRDIGDGYTF
.	TRBV7-9	TRBJ2-5	CASSSPGLQETQYF
.	TRBV7-6	TRBJ2-7	CASSPGFNEQYF
once	TRBV29-1	TRBJ1-2	CSVETGLDYGYTF
.	TRBV7-8	TRBJ2-1	CASSLPRLGGHEQFF
.	TRBV5-4	TRBJ1-2	CASSLDTLDTF
.	TRBV25-1	TRBJ1-1	CASSEERDSEAFF
.	TRBV10-3	.	CAISESRTGGFYEQYF
.	TRBV7-9	TRBJ1-1	CASRGGPMNTEAFF
.	TRBV11-3	TRBJ2-7	CASSAGTGYEQYF
.	TRBV10-1	TRBJ2-5	CASSEFGGRDQETQYF
.	TRBV7-9	TRBJ2-7	CASSSWTGKSEYEQYF
.	TRBV27	TRBJ1-1	CASSLSAFTEAFF
.	TRBV27	TRBJ1-2	CASSLWGGSNYGYTF
.	TRBV2	TRBJ2-7	CASSTDFYEQYF
once	TRBV27	TRBJ2-7	CASSSDGLAGVEQYF
once	TRBV5-4	TRBJ2-1	CASSLGHYNEQFF
.	TRBV27	.	CASSVGQGFVHEQYF
once	TRBV11-3	TRBJ2-7	CASSLSGRLYEQYF
.	TRBV9	TRBJ2-7	CASSLHGTSYEQYF
.	TRBV10-2	TRBJ1-3	CASSRRGTGNTIYF
.	TRBV28	TRBJ1-1	CASSLLRGQKSEAFF
.	TRBV27	TRBJ2-1	CASSQSGRAYNEQFF
.	TRBV13	TRBJ1-2	CASSLRGGEAYGYTF
.	TRBV11-2	.	CASSLGQGSTYEQYF
.	TRBV18	TRBJ1-4	CASSPRDGGETNEKLFF
.	TRBV28	TRBJ1-1	CASSLGDTTVRAFF
once	TRBV5-4	TRBJ1-1	CASSTTGTGSPWAEAFF
.	TRBV27	TRBJ2-2	CASSRTGGTGELFF
once	TRBV9	TRBJ1-2	CASSPAGTAYGYTF
.	TRBV7-9	TRBJ2-3	CASSQGGGSTDTQYF
.	TRBV28	TRBJ2-7	CASSYRNYEQYF
.	TRBV28	TRBJ2-7	CASSLRTSRWEQYF
.	TRBV9	TRBJ2-3	CASSDGPIVGTDTQYF
.	TRBV7-8	TRBJ1-1	CASSLGQGLAFF
.	TRBV19	TRBJ1-5	CASSIPAPSQPQHF
.	TRBV9	TRBJ1-1	CASSATGGMNTEAFF
once	TRBV15	.	CATSAGGEQYF
.	TRBV30	TRBJ1-2	CAWHLDGYRYGYTF
.	TRBV2	TRBJ1-2	CASSDGSTEAVNGYTF
.	TRBV23-1	TRBJ2-7	CASSQLTALAGGSYEQYF
.	TRBV28	TRBJ1-5	CASRHKTQGADQPQHF
.	TRBV5-1	TRBJ2-2	CASSPYRDLNTGELFF
few	TRBV5-4	TRBJ1-2	CASTLGGPGGYTF
.	TRBV5-1	TRBJ2-2	CASSLGAGELFF
.	TRBV11-2	TRBJ2-1	CASSLGPGQFYNEQFF
.	TRBV27	TRBJ2-3	CASSPRPGRSFTHGPDTQYF
.	TRBV6-6	TRBJ2-7	CASSRVQSYEQYF
.	TRBV2	TRBJ1-1	CASSPPTAPNTEAFF
once	TRBV28	TRBJ2-5	CASSLYLGETQYF
once	TRBV10-1	TRBJ2-2	CASSEGTSGRTGELFF
.	TRBV5-1	TRBJ2-1	CASSPIRAGAFYNEQFF
.	TRBV30	TRBJ1-3	CAWSVSSSGNTIYF